This T cell receptor (beta chain) was recorded in a study of blood T cell repertoires in COVID-19. As originally analysed: The authors estimated nucleated cell counts from reference gene primer amplification. The table came from immunoSEQ multiplex PCR; TCRdb's copy has only in-frame clones and leaves some out. D and trimming were read from the DNA, whereas the V and J calls and clone size are those reported in that table. The sample records 150,000 to 200,000 clones, roughly 87% being singletons. The J segment lost 2 bases and the V segment lost 2 bases, leaving 8 bases of the junction unmatched. There are 17 residues in the CDR3. Looked up from germline, CDR1 is LNHDA and CDR2 is SQIVND (reference sequence).

This chain uses TRBV19 with TRBJ1-2, with 10 bases identical to TRBD1. Specimen: peripheral blood. The sequence was collected from a human donor in a cohort sampled during active COVID-19. CDR3: CASSILRGGQGNYGYTF. The CDR3 nucleotides read TGTGCCAGTAGTATACTTCGTGGGGGACAGGGGAACTATGGCTACACCTTC.